This T cell receptor (beta chain) was sequenced in a study of T cells in women clearing cervical HPV infection. Points from the study as a whole: Controls had more TRBV6-7 (approximately 0.15%) than cases (about 0.11%).

V shed 5 bases and J 0 bases; nucleotides not matched to a gene: 11. There are 17 residues in the CDR3. Germline V gives CDR1 SGHVS, CDR2 FNYEAQ. Points on this clone: Its target is not known. The CDR3 end is not reached by the read, which stops 3 residues before it; the germline J gene fills it in.

Method: immunoSEQ multiplex PCR; TCRdb's copy keeps in-frame clones and lacks some. Its table lists over 45,000 clones. The sequence was collected from a woman aged 18-70 years with a cervical HPV16 infection that either progressed to CIN3+ or cleared (not recorded which). Sequencing was performed on blood buffy coat. The chain has TRBV7-6 and TRBJ1-1; 8 nucleotides agree with TRBD1. CDR3 DNA (partial): TGTGCCAGCAGCCCACGGGACAGGTCTGGGGTGAACACTGAA. It yields the protein CASSPRDRSGVNTE. Given in full, the CDR3 is CASSPRDRSGVNTEAFF. The complete variable domain, with remaining parts taken from reference TRBV7-6 and TRBJ1-1, reads GAGVSQSPRYKVTKRGQDVALRCDPISGHVSLYWYRQALGQGPEFLTYFNYEAQQDKSGLPNDRFSAERPEGSISTLTIQRTEQRDSAMYRCASSPRDRSGVNTEAFFGQGTRLTVV.